This T cell receptor beta chain was identified during a study of T cells in Graves' hyperthyroidism and ophthalmopathy. Trimming pared 5 bases from V and 0 bases from J, leaving 11 bases between. CDR1 and CDR2 (germline): LGHDT, YNNKEL (reference sequence). The CDR3 contains 15 residues. What was amplified from RNA transcripts were TCR beta CDR3 regions. RT-PCR in the first round (using the HTBI primer set) targeted the TCR CDR3. Each CDR3 protein is one row after TCRdb ran MiXCR on the multiplex PCR reads. The data contain about 510,000 distinct CDR3 sequences, over 45% of them singletons. This chain uses TRBV3-1 with TRBJ1-3; tentative D call: TRBD1 (5 bases). The receptor was derived from an adult woman with Graves' disease, either hyperthyroidism or ophthalmopathy (not recorded which). Sequencing was carried out using peripheral blood or thyroid tissue (not recorded which). This chain's CDR3 is CASSYDSDSGNTIYF. In DNA form, the CDR3 reads TGTGCCAGCAGCTACGACAGTGACTCTGGAAACACCATATATTTT.